What follows is one TCR beta chain and its context. Its antigen is not identified. UMI-labeled 5' RACE yielded the TRB cDNA libraries. TCRdb derives one entry per CDR3 protein from the 5' RACE reads, leaving out DNA. This sample's table reports over 150,000 distinct CDR3 sequences. The source of the sample is a study of CXCR3-negative and CXCR3-positive naive CD8 T cells. Overall study: Total TRB output reached some 130 million reads, about 1.5 +/- 0.3 million per library. Study-wide results and limits: Each naive subset displayed comparably high diversity, whereas memory CD8+ cells displayed much lower diversity. The TRB CDR3s that CXCR3-positive naive cells carried were more hydrophobic than those of CXCR3-negative naive cells. Naive CXCR3-positive and CXCR3-negative cells shared similar TRBV-TRBJ usage, unlike memory cells. Naive subsets did not differ in surface CD5, and the authors estimated TCR strength using properties of the TRB CDR3.

The CDR3 consists of 17 residues. Germline V gene lookup returns CDR1 LNHNV and CDR2 YYDKDF (reference sequence). The sequenced material came from naive CXCR3+ CD8+ T cells from blood. The subset was: CD45RO-CCR7+CD27+CD95- naive CD8+ T cells expressing CXCR3 (TNR3+). This TCR was recovered from a human donor in good health. Some clones in this sample may be carry-over from other donors' samples. The chain recombines TRBV15 with TRBJ2-7; TCRdb's assignment of TRBD1 cannot be checked, as there is no DNA. CDR3 protein: CATSHKGLAYSSYEQYF.